Listed below are T cell receptor beta chains from one sample, sequenced in a study of cytomegalovirus exposure and HLA in healthy donors. Libraries were prepared by immunoSEQ multiplex PCR; TCRdb keeps only in-frame clonotypes and omits some of them. The sample contains about 190,000 clones, roughly three quarters of which appear only once. The sample taken for sequencing was PBMCs. The receptors originated from a woman aged 45 to 65 in good health and CMV-seronegative. Both conserved end residues are part of each CDR3.

V gene: TRBV14
CDR3 protein: CASSPHRSGTGLGNEKLFF

V gene: TRBV28
CDR3 protein: CASSLLGGLGYTF

V gene: TRBV5-1
CDR3 protein: CASSLQDLDTEAFF

V gene: TRBV6-6
CDR3 protein: CASSYRQPQHF

V gene: TRBV6-1
CDR3 protein: CASTIGQTNQPQHF

V gene: TRBV19
CDR3 protein: CASSEGQGRNYGYTF

V gene: TRBV7-2
CDR3 protein: CASSLAQGTVTGELFF

V gene: TRBV11-2
CDR3 protein: CASRAGQVYTGELFF

V gene: TRBV4-2
CDR3 protein: CASSQDMEVAEAFF

V gene: TRBV5-1
CDR3 protein: CASSETGRNYGYTF

V gene: TRBV18
CDR3 protein: CASSPPGLAGGSEQFF

V gene: TRBV2
CDR3 protein: CASSQGVGDTQYF

V gene: TRBV6-4
CDR3 protein: CASRTPQGYSNQPQHF

V gene: TRBV7-7
CDR3 protein: CASSTGFNTEAFF

V gene: TRBV7-6
CDR3 protein: CASSLGPPTGETQYF

V gene: TRBV5-4
CDR3 protein: CASSKVGQDFYEQYF

V gene: TRBV18
CDR3 protein: CASSQDISSNQPQHF

V gene: TRBV28
CDR3 protein: CASSLSGRILSGANVLTF

V gene: TRBV7-2
CDR3 protein: CASSRDRGKEAFF

V gene: TRBV4-3
CDR3 protein: CASSRVTGAITYEQYF

V gene: TRBV7-8
CDR3 protein: CASSLTTRTVRDTQYF

V gene: TRBV11-2
CDR3 protein: CASSLGGRAQALNTEAFF

V gene: TRBV7-3
CDR3 protein: CASSPSLASTGELFF

V gene: TRBV7-2
CDR3 protein: CASSPRVGQVVNTEAFF

V gene: TRBV6-5
CDR3 protein: CASSSTTKNIQYF

V gene: TRBV5-1
CDR3 protein: CASSLRPLGTATFEYEQYF

V gene: TRBV7-6
CDR3 protein: CASSPEASAGELFF

V gene: TRBV4-3
CDR3 protein: CASSRDNANTGELFF

V gene: TRBV19
CDR3 protein: CASSNWAGSSGGTDTQYF

V gene: TRBV11-1
CDR3 protein: CASSHGTGEPYEQYF

V gene: TRBV7-3
CDR3 protein: CASSLAPRGNSPLHF

V gene: TRBV6-6
CDR3 protein: CASSQVSSYEQYF

V gene: TRBV15
CDR3 protein: CATSLQGYYGYTF

V gene: TRBV11-3
CDR3 protein: CASSPLAGFENTGELFF

V gene: TRBV6-5
CDR3 protein: CASSYHGVAEGAKQFF

V gene: TRBV7-9
CDR3 protein: CASSLLSDGDYGYTF

V gene: TRBV19
CDR3 protein: CASSFQGAVQPQHF

V gene: TRBV5-1
CDR3 protein: CASSPGGLINQPQHF

V gene: TRBV5-4
CDR3 protein: CASSPGDQETQYF

V gene: TRBV2
CDR3 protein: CASTEDPTGGGVYGYTF

V gene: TRBV19
CDR3 protein: CASSIPPTGAQHF

V gene: TRBV27
CDR3 protein: CASSSLGQGLNEQFF

V gene: TRBV6-1
CDR3 protein: CASRRVYGYTF

V gene: TRBV4-3
CDR3 protein: CASSQGGADYGYTF

V gene: TRBV2
CDR3 protein: CASSGRGANTEAFF

V gene: TRBV5-1
CDR3 protein: CASSPYSGKPDTQYF

V gene: TRBV19
CDR3 protein: CASSSETGPLTGELFF

V gene: TRBV5-1
CDR3 protein: CASSLGAGISNTIYF

V gene: TRBV18
CDR3 protein: CASSLQTVLNTEAFF

V gene: TRBV5-1
CDR3 protein: CASSYLAATYNEQFF

V gene: TRBV4-3
CDR3 protein: CASSQEASGRFNEQFF